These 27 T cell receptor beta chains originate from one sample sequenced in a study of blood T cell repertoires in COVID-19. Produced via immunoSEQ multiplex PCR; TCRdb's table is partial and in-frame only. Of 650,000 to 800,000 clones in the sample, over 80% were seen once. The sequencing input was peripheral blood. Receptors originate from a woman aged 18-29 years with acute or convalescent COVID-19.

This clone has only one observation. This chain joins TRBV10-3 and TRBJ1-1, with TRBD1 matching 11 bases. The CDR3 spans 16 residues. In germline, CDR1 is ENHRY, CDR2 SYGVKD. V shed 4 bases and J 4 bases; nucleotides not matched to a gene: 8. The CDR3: CAISGTGGVIGTEAFF. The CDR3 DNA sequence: TGTGCCATCAGTGGGACAGGGGGCGTGATTGGCACTGAAGCTTTCTTT.

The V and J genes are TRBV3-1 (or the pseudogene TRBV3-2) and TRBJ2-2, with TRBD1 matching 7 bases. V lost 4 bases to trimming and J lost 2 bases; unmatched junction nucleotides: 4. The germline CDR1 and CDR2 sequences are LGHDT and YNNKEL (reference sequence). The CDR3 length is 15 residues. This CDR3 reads CASSRGGLNTGELFF. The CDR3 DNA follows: TGTGCCAGCAGCCGAGGGGGCCTTAACACCGGGGAGCTGTTTTTT.

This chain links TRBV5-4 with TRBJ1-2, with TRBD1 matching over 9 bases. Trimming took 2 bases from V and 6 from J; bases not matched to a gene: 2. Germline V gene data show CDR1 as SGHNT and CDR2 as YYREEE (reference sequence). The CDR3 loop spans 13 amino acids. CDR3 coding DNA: TGTGCCAGCAGCTTTAGGGACAGGGATGGCTACACCTTC. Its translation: CASSFRDRDGYTF.

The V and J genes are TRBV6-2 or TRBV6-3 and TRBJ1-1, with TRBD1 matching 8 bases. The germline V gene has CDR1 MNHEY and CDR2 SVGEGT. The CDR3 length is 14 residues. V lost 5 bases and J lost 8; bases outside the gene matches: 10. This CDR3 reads CASSGRQGPGEAFF. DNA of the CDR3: TGTGCCAGCAGTGGTCGACAGGGGCCCGGGGAAGCTTTCTTT.

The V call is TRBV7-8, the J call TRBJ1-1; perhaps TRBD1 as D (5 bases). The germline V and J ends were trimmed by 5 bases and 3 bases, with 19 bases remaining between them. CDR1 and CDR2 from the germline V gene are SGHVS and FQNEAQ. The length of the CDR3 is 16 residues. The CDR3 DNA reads TGTGCCAGCAGCCCATTCACCTCAGGGCTAGACACTGAAGCTTTCTTT. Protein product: CASSPFTSGLDTEAFF.

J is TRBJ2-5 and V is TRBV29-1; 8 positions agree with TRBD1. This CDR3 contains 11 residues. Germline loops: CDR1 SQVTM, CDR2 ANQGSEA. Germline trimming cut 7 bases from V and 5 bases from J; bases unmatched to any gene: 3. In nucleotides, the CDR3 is TGCAGCGGACAGGGGTTGGAGACCCAGTACTTC. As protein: CSGQGLETQYF.

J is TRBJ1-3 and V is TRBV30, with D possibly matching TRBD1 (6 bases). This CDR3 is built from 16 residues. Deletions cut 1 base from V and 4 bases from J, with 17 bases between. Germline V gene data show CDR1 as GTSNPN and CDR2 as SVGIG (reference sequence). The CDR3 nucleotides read TGTGCCTGGAGTGCACCCTTTGGGGGGGCGGGAAACACCATATATTTT. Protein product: CAWSAPFGGAGNTIYF.

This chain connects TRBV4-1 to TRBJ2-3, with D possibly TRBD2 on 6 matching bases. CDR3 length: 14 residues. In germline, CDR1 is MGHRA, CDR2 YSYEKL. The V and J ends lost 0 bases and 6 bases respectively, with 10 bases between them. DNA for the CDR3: TGCGCCAGCAGCCAAGAAGGAGGGCCGGATACGCAGTATTTT. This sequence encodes CASSQEGGPDTQYF.

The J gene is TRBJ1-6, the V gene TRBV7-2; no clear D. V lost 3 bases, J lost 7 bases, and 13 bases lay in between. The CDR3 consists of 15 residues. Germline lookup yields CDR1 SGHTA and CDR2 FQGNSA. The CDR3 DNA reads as TGTGCCAGCAGCTTTTCTAGCTCGGTGAATTCACCCCTCCACTTT. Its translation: CASSFSSSVNSPLHF.

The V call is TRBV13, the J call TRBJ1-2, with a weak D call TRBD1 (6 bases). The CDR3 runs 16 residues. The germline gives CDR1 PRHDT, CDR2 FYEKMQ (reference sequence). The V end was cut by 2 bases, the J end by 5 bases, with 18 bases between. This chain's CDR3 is CASSLRGAGALYGYTF. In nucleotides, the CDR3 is TGTGCCAGCAGCTTAAGGGGCGCGGGGGCCCTATATGGCTACACCTTC.

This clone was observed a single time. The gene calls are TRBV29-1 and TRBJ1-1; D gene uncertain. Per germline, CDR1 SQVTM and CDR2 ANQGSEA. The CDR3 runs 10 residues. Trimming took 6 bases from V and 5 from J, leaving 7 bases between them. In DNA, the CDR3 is TGCAGCGTATATCGGACTGAAGCTTTCTTT. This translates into CSVYRTEAFF. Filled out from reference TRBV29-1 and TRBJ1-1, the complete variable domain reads SAVISQKPSRDICQRGTSLTIQCQVDSQVTMMFWYRQQPGQSLTLIATANQGSEATYESGFVIDKFPISRPNLTFSTLTVSNMSPEDSSIYLCSVYRTEAFFGQGTRLTVV.

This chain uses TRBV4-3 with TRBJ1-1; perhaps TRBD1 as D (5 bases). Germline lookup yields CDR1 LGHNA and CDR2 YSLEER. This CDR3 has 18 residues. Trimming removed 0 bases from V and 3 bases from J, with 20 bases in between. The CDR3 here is CASSQDRSGALRDTEAFF. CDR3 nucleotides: TGCGCCAGCAGCCAAGATCGATCTGGGGCTCTTAGGGACACTGAAGCTTTCTTT.

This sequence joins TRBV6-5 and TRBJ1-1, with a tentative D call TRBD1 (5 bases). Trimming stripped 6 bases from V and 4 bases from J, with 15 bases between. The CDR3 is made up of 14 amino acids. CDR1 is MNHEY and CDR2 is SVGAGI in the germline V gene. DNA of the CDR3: TGTGCCAGCAGACGTCCAGGGTCTGGCACTGAAGCTTTCTTT. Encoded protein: CASRRPGSGTEAFF.

CDR3 DNA: TGTGCCAGCAGTTACTCTGACAGTAACACTGAAGCTTTCTTT. Translated, it gives CASSYSDSNTEAFF. The chain combines TRBV6-6 with TRBJ1-1; tentative D call: TRBD1 (5 bases). V was clipped by 0 bases and J by 2 bases, with 7 bases between them. There are 14 residues in the CDR3. The germline gives CDR1 MNHNY, CDR2 SVGAGI (reference sequence).

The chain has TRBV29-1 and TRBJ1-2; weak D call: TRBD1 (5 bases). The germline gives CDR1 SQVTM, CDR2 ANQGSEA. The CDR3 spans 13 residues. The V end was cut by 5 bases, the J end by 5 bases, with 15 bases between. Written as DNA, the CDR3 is TGCAGCGTTCTGGCAGGGATTGGGTATGGCTACACCTTC. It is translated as CSVLAGIGYGYTF.

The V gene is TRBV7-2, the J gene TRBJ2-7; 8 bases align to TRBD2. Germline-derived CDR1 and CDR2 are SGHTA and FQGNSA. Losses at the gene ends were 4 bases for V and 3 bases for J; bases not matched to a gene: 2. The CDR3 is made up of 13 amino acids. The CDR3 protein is CASSSGGDYEQYF. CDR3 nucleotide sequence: TGTGCCAGCAGCTCGGGGGGGGACTACGAGCAGTACTTC.

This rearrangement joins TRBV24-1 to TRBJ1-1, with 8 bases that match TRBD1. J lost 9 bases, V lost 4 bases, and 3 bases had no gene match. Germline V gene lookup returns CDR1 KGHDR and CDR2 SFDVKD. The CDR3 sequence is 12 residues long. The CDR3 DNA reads TGTGCCACCAGTGACAGGACAGGGAAAGCTTTCTTT. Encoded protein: CATSDRTGKAFF.

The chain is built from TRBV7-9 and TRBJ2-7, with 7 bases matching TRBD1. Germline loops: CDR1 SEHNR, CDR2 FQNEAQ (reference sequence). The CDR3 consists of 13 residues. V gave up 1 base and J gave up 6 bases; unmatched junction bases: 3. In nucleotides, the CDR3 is TGTGCCAGCAGCTTAGAGGGGGCGGGCGAGCAGTACTTC. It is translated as CASSLEGAGEQYF.

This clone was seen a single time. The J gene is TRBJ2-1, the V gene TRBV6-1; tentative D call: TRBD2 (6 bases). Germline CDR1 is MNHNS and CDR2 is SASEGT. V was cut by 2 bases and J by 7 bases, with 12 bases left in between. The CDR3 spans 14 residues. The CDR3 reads CASSEFRGVNEQFF. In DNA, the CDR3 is TGTGCCAGCAGTGAATTTCGCGGGGTAAATGAGCAGTTCTTC.

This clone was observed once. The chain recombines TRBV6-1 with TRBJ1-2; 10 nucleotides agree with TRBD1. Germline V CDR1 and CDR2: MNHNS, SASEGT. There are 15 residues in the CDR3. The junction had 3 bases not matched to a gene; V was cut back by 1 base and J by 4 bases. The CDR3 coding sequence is TGTGCCAGCAGTGAAGGGGACAGGGGTATCTATGGCTACACCTTC. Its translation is CASSEGDRGIYGYTF.

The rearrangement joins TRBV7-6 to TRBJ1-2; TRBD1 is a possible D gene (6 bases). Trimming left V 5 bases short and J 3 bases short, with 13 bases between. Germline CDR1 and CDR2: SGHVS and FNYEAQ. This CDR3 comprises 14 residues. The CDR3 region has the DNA TGTGCCAGCAGCCCGGGGGGGGCCTACTATGGCTACACCTTC. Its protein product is CASSPGGAYYGYTF.

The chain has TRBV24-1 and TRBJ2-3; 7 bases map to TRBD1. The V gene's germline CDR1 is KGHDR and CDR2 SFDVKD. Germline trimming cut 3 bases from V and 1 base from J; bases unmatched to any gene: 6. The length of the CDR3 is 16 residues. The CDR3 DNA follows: TGTGCCACCAGTGATCCACAGGGGAGCGGCACAGATACGCAGTATTTT. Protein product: CATSDPQGSGTDTQYF.

The DNA for the CDR3 is TGTGCTAGTGCTAGGGGGACAGATACGCAGTATTTT. This translates into CASARGTDTQYF. The chain couples TRBV12-5 to TRBJ2-3; perhaps TRBD1 as D (6 bases). Per the germline V gene, CDR1 is LGHNT and CDR2 is FRNRAP. V was shortened by 7 bases and J by 3 bases, with 8 bases between the two germline ends. CDR3 length: 12 amino acids.

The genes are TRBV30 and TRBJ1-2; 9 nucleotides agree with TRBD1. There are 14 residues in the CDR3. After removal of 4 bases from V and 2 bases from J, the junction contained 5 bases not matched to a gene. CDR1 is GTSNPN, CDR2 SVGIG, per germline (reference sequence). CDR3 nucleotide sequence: TGTGCCTGGAATCTCGACAGGGGGAACTATGGCTACACCTTC. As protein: CAWNLDRGNYGYTF.

CDR3 in DNA: TGTGCCAGCAGCAGAGGGGGCCAGGTTGACTACGAGCAGTACTTC. As protein: CASSRGGQVDYEQYF. V gene TRBV5-4 combines with J gene TRBJ2-7, with TRBD1 matching over 7 bases. Trimming removed 4 bases from V and 3 bases from J; junction bases left unmatched: 10. CDR1 SGHNT and CDR2 YYREEE come from the germline V gene (reference sequence). The CDR3 sequence is 15 residues long.

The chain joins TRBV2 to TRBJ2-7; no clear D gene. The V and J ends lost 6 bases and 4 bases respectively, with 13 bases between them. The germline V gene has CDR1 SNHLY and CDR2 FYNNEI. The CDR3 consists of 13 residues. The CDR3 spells CASRGSAPYEQYF. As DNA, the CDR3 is TGTGCCAGCAGGGGCAGTGCTCCATACGAGCAGTACTTC.

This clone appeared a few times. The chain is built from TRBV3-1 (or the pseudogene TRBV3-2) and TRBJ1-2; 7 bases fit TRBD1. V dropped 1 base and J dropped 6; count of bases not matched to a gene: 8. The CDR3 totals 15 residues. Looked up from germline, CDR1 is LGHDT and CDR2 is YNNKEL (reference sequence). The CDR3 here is CASSQGVARGNGYTF. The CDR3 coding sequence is TGTGCCAGCAGCCAAGGGGTCGCCAGGGGGAATGGCTACACCTTC.